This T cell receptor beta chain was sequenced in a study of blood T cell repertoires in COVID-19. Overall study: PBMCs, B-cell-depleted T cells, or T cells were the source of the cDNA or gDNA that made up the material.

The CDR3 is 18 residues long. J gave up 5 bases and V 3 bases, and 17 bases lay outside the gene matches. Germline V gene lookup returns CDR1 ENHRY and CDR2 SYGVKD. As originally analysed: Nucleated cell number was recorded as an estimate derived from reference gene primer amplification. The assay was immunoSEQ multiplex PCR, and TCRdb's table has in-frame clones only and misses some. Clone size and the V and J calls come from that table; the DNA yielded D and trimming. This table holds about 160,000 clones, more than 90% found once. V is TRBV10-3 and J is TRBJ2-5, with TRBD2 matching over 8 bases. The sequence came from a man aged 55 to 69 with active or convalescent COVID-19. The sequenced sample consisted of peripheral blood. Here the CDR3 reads CAISDPPGTRRGGETQYF. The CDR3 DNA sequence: TGTGCCATCAGTGACCCACCCGGGACTAGGAGGGGGGGGGAGACCCAGTACTTC.